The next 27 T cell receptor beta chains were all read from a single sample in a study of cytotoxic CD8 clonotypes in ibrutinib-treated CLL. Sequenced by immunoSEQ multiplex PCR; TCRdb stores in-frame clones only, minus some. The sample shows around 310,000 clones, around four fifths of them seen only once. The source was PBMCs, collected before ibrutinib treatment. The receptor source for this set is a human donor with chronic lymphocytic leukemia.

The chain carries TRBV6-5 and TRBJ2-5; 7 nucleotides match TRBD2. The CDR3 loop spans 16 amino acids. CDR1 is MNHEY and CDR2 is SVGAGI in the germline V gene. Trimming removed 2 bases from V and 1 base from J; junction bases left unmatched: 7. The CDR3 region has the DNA TGTGCCAGCAGTTACGGGCTAGCGGCGCTCCAAGAGACCCAGTACTTC. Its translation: CASSYGLAALQETQYF.

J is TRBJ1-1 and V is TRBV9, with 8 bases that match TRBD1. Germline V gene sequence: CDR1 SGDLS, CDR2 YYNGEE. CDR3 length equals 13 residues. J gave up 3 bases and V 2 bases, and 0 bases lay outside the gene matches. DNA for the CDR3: TGTGCCAGCAGCGTGGACAGGGACACTGAAGCTTTCTTT. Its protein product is CASSVDRDTEAFF. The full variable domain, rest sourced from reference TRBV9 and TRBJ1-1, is DSGVTQTPKHLITATGQRVTLRCSPRSGDLSVYWYQQSLDQGLQFLIQYYNGEERAKGNILERFSAQQFPDLHSELNLSSLELGDSALYFCASSVDRDTEAFFGQGTRLTVV.

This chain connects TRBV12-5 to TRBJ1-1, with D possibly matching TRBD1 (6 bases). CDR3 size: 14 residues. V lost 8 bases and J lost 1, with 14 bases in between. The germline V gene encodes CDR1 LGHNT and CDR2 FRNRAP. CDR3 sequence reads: CASLLGQANTEAFF. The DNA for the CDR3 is TGTGCTAGTTTGCTGGGACAAGCGAACACTGAAGCTTTCTTT.

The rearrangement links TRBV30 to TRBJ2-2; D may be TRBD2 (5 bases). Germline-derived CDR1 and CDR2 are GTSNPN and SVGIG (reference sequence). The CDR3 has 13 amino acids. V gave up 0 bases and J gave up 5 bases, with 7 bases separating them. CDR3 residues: CAWSVLGTGELFF. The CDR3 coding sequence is TGTGCCTGGAGTGTACTAGGAACCGGGGAGCTGTTTTTT.

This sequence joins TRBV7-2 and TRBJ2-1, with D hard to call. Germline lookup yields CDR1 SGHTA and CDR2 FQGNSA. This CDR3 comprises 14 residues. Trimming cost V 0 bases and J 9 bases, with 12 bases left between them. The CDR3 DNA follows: TGTGCCAGCAGCTTAGCGCTTACAGTCGGTGAGCAGTTCTTC. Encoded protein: CASSLALTVGEQFF.

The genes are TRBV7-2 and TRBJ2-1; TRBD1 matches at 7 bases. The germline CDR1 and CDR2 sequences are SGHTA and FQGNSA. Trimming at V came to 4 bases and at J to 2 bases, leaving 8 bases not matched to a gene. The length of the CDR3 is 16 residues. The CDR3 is CASSSLQGMPYNEQFF. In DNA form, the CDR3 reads TGTGCCAGCAGCTCCCTACAGGGGATGCCCTACAATGAGCAGTTCTTC.

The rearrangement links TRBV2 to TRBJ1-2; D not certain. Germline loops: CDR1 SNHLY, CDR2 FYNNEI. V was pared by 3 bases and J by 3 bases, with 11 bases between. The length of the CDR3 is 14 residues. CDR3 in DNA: TGTGCCAGCAGTGATGCAGCCGATTACTATGGCTACACCTTC. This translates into CASSDAADYYGYTF.

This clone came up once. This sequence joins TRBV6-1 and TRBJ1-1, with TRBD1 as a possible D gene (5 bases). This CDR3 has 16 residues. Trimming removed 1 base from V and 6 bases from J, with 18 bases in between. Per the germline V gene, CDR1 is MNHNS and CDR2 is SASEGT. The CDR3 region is CASSEEYGRVSAEAFF. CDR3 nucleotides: TGTGCCAGCAGTGAAGAGTACGGCAGGGTGTCAGCTGAAGCTTTCTTT.

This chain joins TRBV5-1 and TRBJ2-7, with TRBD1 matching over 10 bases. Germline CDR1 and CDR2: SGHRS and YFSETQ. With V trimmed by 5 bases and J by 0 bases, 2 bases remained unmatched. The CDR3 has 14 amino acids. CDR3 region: CASRRDRGSYEQYF. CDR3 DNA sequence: TGCGCCAGCAGACGGGACAGGGGCTCCTACGAGCAGTACTTC.

This CDR3 is CASSSDPGLVRYEQYF. CDR3 DNA: TGTGCCAGCAGCTCCGATCCGGGACTAGTCCGCTACGAGCAGTACTTC. The rearrangement links TRBV7-6 to TRBJ2-7, with 8 bases fitting TRBD2. Trimming took 4 bases from V and 3 from J; bases not matched to a gene: 11. Germline V CDR1 and CDR2: SGHVS, FNYEAQ. This CDR3 contains 16 residues.

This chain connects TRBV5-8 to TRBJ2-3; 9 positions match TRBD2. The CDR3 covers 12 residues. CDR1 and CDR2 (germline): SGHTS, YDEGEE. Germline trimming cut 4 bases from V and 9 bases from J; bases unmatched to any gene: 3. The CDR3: CASSRSGRTQYF. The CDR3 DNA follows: TGTGCCAGCAGCCGGAGCGGGAGGACGCAGTATTTT.

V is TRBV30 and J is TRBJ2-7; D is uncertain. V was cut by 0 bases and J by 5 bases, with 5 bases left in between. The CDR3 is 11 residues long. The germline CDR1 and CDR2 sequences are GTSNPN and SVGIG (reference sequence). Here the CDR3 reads CAWSVVHEQYF. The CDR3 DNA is TGTGCCTGGAGTGTAGTCCACGAGCAGTACTTC.

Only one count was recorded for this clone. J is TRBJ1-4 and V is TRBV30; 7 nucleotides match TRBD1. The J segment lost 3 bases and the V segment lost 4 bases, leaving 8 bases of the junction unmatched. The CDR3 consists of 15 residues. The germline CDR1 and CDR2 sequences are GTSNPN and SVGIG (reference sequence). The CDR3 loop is CAWMQGGQPNEKLFF. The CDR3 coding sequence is TGTGCCTGGATGCAGGGGGGGCAACCTAATGAAAAACTGTTTTTT.

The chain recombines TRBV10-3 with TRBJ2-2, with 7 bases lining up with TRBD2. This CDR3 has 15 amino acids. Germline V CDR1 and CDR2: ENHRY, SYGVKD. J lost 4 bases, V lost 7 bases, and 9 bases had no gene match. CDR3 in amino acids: CAINRKRDFTGELFF. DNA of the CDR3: TGTGCCATCAATCGGAAGCGGGACTTCACCGGGGAGCTGTTTTTT.

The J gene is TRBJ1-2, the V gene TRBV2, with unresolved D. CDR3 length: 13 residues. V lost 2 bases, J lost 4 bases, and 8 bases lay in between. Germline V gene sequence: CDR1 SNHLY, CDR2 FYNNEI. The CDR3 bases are TGTGCCAGCAGTGAACCAGGCTCCTATGGCTACACCTTC. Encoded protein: CASSEPGSYGYTF.

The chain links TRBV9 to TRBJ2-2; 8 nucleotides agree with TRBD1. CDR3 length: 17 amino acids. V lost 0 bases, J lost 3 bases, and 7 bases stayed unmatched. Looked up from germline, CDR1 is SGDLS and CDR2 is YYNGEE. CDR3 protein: CASSVDPDRGDTGELFF. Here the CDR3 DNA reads TGTGCCAGCAGCGTAGATCCAGACAGGGGTGACACCGGGGAGCTGTTTTTT. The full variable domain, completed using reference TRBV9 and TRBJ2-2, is DSGVTQTPKHLITATGQRVTLRCSPRSGDLSVYWYQQSLDQGLQFLIQYYNGEERAKGNILERFSAQQFPDLHSELNLSSLELGDSALYFCASSVDPDRGDTGELFFGEGSRLTVL.

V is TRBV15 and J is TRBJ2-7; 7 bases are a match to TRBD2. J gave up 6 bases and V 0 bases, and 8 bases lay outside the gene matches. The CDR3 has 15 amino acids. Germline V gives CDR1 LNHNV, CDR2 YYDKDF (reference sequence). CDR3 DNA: TGTGCCACCAGCAGAGATTTCGGGAGGTTGCCCGAGCAGTACTTC. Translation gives CATSRDFGRLPEQYF.

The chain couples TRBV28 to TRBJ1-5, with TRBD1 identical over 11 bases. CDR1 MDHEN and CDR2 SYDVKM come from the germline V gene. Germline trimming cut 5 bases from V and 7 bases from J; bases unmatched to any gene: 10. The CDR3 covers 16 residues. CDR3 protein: CASSTAWTGGVQPQHF. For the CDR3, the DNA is TGTGCCAGCAGTACAGCGTGGACAGGGGGCGTCCAGCCCCAGCATTTT.

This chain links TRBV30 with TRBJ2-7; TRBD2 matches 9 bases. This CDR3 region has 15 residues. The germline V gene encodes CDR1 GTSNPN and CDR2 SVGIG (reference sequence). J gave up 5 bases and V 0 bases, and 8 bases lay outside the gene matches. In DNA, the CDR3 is TGTGCCTGGAGTGTATCTCGCGGGAGGGCCAACGAGCAGTACTTC. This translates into CAWSVSRGRANEQYF.

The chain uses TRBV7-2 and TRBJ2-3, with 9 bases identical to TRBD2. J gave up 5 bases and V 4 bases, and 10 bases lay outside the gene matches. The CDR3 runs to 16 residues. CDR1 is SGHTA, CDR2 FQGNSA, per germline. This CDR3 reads CASSSYGREGLDTQYF. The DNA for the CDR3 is TGTGCCAGCAGCTCCTACGGGCGGGAGGGTTTAGATACGCAGTATTTT. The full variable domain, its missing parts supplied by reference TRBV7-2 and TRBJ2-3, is GAGVSQSPSNKVTEKGKDVELRCDPISGHTALYWYRQSLGQGLEFLIYFQGNSAPDKSGLPSDRFSAERTGGSVSTLTIQRTQQEDSAVYLCASSSYGREGLDTQYFGPGTRLTVL.

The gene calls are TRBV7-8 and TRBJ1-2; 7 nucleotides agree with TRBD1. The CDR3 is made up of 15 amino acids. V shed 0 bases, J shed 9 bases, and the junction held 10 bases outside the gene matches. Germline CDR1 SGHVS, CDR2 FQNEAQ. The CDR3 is CASSLARDRAMSYTF. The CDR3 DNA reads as TGTGCCAGCAGCTTAGCGAGGGACAGAGCTATGAGCTACACCTTC.

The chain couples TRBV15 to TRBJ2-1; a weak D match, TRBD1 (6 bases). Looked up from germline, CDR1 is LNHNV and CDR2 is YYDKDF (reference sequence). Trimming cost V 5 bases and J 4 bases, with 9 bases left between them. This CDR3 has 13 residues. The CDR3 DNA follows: TGTGCCACCAGCCAGGGGAATTACAATGAGCAGTTCTTC. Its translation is CATSQGNYNEQFF.

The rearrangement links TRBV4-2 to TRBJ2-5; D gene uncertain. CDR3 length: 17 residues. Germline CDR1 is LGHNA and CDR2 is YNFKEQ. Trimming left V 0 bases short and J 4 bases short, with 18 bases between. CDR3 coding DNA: TGTGCCAGCAGCCAAGAAGTCACGACAATCAAGGGAGAGACCCAGTACTTC. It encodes CASSQEVTTIKGETQYF.

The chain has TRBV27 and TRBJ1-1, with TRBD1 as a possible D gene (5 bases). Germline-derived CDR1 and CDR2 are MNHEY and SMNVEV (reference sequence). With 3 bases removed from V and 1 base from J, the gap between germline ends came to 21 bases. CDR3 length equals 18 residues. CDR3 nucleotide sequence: TGTGCCAGCAGTTTGGGCCCTGGCCACGAAAGGGGGAACACTGAAGCTTTCTTT. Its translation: CASSLGPGHERGNTEAFF.

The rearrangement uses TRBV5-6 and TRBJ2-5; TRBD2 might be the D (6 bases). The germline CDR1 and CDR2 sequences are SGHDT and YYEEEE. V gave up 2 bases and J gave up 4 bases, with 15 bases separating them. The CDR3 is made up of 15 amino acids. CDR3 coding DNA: TGTGCCAGCAGCTTAACCGGGACTTTTAGAGAGACCCAGTACTTC. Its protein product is CASSLTGTFRETQYF. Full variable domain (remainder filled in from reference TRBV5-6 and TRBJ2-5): DAGVTQSPTHLIKTRGQQVTLRCSPKSGHDTVSWYQQALGQGPQFIFQYYEEEERQRGNFPDRFSGHQFPNYSSELNVNALLLGDSALYLCASSLTGTFRETQYFGPGTRLLVL.

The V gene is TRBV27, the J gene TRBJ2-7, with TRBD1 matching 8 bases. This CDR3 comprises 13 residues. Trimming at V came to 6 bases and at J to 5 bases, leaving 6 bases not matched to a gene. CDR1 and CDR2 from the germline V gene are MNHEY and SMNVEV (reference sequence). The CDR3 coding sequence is TGTGCCAGCAGATCGGACAGGGTACACGAGCAGTACTTC. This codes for CASRSDRVHEQYF.

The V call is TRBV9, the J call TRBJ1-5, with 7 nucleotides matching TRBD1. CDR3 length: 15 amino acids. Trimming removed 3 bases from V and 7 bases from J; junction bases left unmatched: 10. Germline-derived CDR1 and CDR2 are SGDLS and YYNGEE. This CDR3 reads CASSGQGGAGQPQHF. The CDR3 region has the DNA TGTGCCAGCAGCGGACAAGGGGGCGCGGGCCAGCCCCAGCATTTT.